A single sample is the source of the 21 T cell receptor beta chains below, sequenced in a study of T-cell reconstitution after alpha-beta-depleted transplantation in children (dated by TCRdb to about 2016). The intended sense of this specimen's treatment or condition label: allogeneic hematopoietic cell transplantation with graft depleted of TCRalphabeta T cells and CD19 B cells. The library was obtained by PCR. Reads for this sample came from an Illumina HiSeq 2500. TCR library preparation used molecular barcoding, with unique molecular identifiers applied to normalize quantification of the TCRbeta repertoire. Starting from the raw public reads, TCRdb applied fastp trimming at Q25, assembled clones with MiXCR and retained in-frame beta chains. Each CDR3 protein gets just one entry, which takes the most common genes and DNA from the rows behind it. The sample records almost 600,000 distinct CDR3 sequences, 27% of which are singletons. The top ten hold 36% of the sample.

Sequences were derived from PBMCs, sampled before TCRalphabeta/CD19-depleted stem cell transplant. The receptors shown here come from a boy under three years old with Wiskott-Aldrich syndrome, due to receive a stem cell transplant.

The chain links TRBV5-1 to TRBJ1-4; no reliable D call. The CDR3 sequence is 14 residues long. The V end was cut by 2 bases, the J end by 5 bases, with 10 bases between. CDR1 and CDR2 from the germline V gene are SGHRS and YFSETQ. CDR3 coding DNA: TGCGCCAGCAGCTTTAGCGCTTTCAATGAAAAACTGTTTTTT. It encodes CASSFSAFNEKLFF.

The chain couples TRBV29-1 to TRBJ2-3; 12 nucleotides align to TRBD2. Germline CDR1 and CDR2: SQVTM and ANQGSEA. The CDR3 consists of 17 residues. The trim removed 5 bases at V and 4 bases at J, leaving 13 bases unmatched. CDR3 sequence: CSVLKMASGRAPDTQYF. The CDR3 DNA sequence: TGCAGCGTTCTAAAGATGGCTAGCGGGAGGGCTCCAGATACGCAGTATTTT.

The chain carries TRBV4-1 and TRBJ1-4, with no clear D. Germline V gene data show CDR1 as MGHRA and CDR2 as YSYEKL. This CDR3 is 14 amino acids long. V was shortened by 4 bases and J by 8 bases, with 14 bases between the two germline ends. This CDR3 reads CASSLPGREEKLFF. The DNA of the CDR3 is TGCGCCAGCAGCCTACCGGGCAGAGAAGAAAAACTGTTTTTT.

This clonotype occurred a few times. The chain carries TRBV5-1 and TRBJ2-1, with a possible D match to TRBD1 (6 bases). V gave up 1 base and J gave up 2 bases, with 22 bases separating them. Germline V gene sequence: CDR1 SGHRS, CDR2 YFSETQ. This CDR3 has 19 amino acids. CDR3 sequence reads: CASSLLEVGGDYPYNEQFF. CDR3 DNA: TGCGCCAGCAGCTTGTTAGAGGTAGGGGGAGATTACCCCTACAATGAGCAGTTCTTC.

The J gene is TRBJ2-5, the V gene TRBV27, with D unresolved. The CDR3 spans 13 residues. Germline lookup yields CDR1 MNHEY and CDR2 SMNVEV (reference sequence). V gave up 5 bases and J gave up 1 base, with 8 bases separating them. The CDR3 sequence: CASSHTSQETQYF. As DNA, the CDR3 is TGTGCCAGCAGTCACACCAGCCAAGAGACCCAGTACTTC.

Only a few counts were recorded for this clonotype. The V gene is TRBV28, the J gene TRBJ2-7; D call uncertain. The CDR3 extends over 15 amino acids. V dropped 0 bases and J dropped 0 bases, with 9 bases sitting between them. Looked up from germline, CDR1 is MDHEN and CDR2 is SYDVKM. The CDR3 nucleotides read TGTGCCAGCAGTTTATGCATGATTTCCTCCTACGAGCAGTACTTC. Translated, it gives CASSLCMISSYEQYF. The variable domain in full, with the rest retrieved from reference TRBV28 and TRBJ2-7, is DVKVTQSSRYLVKRTGEKVFLECVQDMDHENMFWYRQDPGLGLRLIYFSYDVKMKEKGDIPEGYSVSREKKERFSLILESASTNQTSMYLCASSLCMISSYEQYFGPGTRLTVT.

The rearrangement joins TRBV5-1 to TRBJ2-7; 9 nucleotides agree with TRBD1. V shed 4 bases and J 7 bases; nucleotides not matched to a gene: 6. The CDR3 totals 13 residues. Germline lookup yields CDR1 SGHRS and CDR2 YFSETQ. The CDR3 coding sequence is TGCGCCAGCAGCCAACAGGGGGCGGGGGAGCAGTACTTC. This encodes CASSQQGAGEQYF.

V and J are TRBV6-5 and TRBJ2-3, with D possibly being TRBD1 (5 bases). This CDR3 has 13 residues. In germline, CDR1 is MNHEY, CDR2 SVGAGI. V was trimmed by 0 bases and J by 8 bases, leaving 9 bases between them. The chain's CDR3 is CASSYSIQGTQYF. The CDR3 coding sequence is TGTGCCAGCAGTTACTCGATCCAGGGTACGCAGTATTTT.

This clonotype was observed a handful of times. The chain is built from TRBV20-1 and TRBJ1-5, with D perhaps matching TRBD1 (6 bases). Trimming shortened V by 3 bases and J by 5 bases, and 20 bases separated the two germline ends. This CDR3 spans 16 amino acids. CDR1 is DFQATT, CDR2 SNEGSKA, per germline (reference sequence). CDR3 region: CSARHEVAGVHQPQHF. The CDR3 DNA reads TGCAGTGCTAGGCACGAGGTCGCAGGGGTACATCAGCCCCAGCATTTT.

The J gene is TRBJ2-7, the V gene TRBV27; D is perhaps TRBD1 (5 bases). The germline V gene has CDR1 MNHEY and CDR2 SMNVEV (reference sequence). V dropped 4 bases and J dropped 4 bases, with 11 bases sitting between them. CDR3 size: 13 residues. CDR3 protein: CASSSGNLYEQYF. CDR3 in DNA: TGTGCCAGCAGTTCAGGGAATTTATACGAGCAGTACTTC.

This chain's CDR3 is CASSLFGVGETQYF. The CDR3 nucleotides read TGTGCCAGCAGCCTGTTCGGGGTCGGAGAGACCCAGTACTTC. The rearrangement links TRBV5-4 to TRBJ2-5; D possibly corresponds to TRBD2 (5 bases). V was pared by 4 bases and J by 4 bases, with 14 bases between. Germline lookup yields CDR1 SGHNT and CDR2 YYREEE (reference sequence). The CDR3 runs to 14 residues.

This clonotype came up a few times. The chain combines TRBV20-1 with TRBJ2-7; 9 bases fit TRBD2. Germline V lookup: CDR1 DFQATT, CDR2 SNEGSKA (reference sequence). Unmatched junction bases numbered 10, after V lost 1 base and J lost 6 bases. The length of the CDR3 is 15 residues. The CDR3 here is CSARVTSGPSGEQYF. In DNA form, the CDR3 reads TGCAGTGCTAGAGTTACTAGCGGGCCAAGCGGCGAGCAGTACTTC.

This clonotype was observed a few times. The DNA of the CDR3 is TGCAGTGCAGTGACCGGGACAGGATCCTACAATGAGCAGTTCTTC. This translates into CSAVTGTGSYNEQFF. The chain combines TRBV20-1 with TRBJ2-1; TRBD1 matches at 8 bases. The CDR3 totals 15 residues. The V gene end was trimmed by 6 bases and the J gene end by 1 base; junction bases not matched to a gene: 8. CDR1 is DFQATT, CDR2 SNEGSKA, per germline (reference sequence).

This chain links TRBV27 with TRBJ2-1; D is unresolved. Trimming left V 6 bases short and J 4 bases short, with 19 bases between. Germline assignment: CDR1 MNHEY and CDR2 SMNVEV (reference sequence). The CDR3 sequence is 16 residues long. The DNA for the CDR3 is TGTGCCAGCAGCCGATCACCATTTCATCCATACAATGAGCAGTTCTTC. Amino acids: CASSRSPFHPYNEQFF.

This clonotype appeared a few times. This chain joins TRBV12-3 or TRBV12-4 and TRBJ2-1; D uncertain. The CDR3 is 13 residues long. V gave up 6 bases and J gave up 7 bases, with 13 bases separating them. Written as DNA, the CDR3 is TGTGCCAGCAGCCGACCGAGGCCTAATGAGCAGTTCTTC. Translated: CASSRPRPNEQFF.

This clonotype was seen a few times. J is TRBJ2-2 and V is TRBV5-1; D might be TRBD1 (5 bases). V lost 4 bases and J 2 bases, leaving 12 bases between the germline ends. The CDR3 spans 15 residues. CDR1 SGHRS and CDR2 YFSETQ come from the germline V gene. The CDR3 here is CASSQIRGNTGELFF. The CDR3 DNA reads TGCGCCAGCAGCCAAATTAGGGGAAACACCGGGGAGCTGTTTTTT.

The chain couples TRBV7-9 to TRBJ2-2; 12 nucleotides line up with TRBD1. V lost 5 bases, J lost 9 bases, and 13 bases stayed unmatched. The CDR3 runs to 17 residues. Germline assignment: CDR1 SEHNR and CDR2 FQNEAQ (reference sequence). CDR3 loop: CASSPPGQGALERELFF. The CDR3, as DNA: TGTGCCAGCAGCCCTCCGGGACAGGGGGCGCTAGAACGGGAGCTGTTTTTT.

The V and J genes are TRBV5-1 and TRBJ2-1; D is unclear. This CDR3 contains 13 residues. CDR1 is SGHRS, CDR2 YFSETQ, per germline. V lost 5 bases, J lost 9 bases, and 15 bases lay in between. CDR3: CASSDSSLGEQFF. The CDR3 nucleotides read TGCGCCAGCAGTGATTCGAGCCTGGGTGAGCAGTTCTTC.

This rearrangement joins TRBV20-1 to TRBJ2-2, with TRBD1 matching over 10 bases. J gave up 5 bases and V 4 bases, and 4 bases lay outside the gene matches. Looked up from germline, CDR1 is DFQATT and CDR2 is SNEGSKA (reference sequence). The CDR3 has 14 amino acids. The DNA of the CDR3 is TGCAGTGCTATACGGACAGGGGGGACCGGGGAGCTGTTTTTT. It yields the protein CSAIRTGGTGELFF.

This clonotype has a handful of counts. The CDR3 region is CATSRDPSGQETQYF. CDR3 nucleotide sequence: TGTGCCACCAGCAGAGATCCTAGCGGGCAAGAGACCCAGTACTTC. V usage is TRBV15 and J usage is TRBJ2-5; 8 bases agree with TRBD2. CDR1 and CDR2 from the germline V gene are LNHNV and YYDKDF (reference sequence). Trimming cost V 0 bases and J 2 bases; bases outside gene matches: 2. The length of the CDR3 is 15 residues.

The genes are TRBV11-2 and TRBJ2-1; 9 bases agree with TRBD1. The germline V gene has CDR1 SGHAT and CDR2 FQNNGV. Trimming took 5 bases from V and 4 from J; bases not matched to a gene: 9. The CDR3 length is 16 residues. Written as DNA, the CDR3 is TGTGCCAGCAGCCGCCAAGGACAGGGGAGGTACAATGAGCAGTTCTTC. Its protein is CASSRQGQGRYNEQFF.